This T cell receptor (beta chain) derives from a study of cytomegalovirus exposure and HLA in healthy donors. Whole-study context: Around 77% of some 390 genotyped donors fell in the Caucasian-associated ancestry cluster. Whole-study findings and limits: Rare sequences made up most TCRs, while some public TCRs were found in many donors.

Amplification used 60 Vbeta primers and 13 Jbeta primers. TCRdb's table, derived via immunoSEQ multiplex PCR, lists solely in-frame clones and lacks some. The repertoire includes about 140,000 clones, roughly 70% of them detected once, and about 4.5% sits in the top ten. This clone has just one count. Antigen: not known. Trimming removed 4 bases from V and 7 bases from J; junction bases left unmatched: 8. This CDR3 has 14 residues. The V gene's germline CDR1 is SGHDN and CDR2 FVKESK. The clonotype was recovered from a man between 60 and 75 years old in good health and CMV-seronegative. What was sequenced was PBMCs. The gene calls are TRBV14 and TRBJ1-1, with 8 bases aligning to TRBD1. The CDR3 DNA follows: TGTGCCAGCAGCCTATTCTCGGGACAGGATGAAGCTTTCTTT. Translation gives CASSLFSGQDEAFF. Filled out from reference TRBV14 and TRBJ1-1, the complete variable domain reads EAGVTQFPSHSVIEKGQTVTLRCDPISGHDNLYWYRRVMGKEIKFLLHFVKESKQDESGMPNNRFLAERTGGTYSTLKVQPAELEDSGVYFCASSLFSGQDEAFFGQGTRLTVV.